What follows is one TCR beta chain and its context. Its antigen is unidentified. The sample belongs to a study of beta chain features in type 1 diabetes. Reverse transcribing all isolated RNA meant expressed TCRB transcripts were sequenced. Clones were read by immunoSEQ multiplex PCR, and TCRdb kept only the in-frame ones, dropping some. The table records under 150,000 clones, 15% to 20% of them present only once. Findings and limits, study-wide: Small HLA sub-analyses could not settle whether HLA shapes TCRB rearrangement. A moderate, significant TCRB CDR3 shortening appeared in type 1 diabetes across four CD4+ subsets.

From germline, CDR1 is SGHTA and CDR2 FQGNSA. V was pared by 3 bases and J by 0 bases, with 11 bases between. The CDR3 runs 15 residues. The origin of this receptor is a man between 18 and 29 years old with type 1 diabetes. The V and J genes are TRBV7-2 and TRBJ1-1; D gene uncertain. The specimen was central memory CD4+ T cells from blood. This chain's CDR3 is CASSFGMGMNTEAFF. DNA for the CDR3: TGTGCCAGCAGCTTTGGAATGGGCATGAACACTGAAGCTTTCTTT.